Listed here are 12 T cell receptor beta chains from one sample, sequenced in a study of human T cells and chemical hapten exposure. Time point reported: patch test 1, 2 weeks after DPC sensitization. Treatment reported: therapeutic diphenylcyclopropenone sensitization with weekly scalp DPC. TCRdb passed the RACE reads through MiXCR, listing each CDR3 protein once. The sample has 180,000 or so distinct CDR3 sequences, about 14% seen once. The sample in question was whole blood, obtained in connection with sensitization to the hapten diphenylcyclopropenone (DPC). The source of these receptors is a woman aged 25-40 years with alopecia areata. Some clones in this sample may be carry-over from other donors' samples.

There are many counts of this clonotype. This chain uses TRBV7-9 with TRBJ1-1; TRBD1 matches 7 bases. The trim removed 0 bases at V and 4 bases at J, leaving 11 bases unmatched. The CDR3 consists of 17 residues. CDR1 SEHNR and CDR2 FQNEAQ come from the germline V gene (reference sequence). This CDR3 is CASSLAGQSRGGTEAFF. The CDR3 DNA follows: TGTGCCAGCAGCTTAGCGGGACAGTCCAGGGGGGGCACTGAAGCTTTCTTT.

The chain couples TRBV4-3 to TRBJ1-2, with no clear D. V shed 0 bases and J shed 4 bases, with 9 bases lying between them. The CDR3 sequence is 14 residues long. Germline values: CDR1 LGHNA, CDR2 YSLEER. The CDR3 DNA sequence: TGCGCCAGCAGCCAAGAACTGGAGAGCTATGGCTACACCTTC. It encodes CASSQELESYGYTF.

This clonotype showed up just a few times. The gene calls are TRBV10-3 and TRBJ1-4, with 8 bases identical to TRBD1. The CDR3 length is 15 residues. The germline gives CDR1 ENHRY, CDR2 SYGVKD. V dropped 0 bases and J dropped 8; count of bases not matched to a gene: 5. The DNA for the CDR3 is TGTGCCATCAGTGAGTCGAAGGACAGGGCAGAAAAACTGTTTTTT. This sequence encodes CAISESKDRAEKLFF.

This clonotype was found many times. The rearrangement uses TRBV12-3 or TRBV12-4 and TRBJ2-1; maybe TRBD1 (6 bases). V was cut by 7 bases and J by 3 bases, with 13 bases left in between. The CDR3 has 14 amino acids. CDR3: CASNRDTIYNEQFF. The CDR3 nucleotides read TGTGCCAGCAACCGGGACACTATCTACAATGAGCAGTTCTTC.

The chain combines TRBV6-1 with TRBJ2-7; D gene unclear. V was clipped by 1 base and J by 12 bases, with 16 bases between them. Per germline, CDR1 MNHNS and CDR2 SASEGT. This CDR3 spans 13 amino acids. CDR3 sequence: CASSEGLSQRRYF. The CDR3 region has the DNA TGTGCCAGCAGTGAAGGGCTTTCCCAAAGGCGGTACTTC.

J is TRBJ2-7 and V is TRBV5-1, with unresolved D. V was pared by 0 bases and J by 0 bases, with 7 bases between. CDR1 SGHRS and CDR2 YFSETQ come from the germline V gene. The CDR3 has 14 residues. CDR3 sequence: CASSLVRNSYEQYF. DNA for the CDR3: TGCGCCAGCAGCTTGGTCCGGAACTCCTACGAGCAGTACTTC.

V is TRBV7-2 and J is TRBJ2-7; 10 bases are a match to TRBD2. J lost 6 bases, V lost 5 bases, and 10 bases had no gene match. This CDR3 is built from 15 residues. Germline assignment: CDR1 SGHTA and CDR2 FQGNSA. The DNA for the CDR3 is TGTGCCAGCAGCGGGGTCCCAGCGGGAGGGGTCGAGCAGTACTTC. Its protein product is CASSGVPAGGVEQYF.

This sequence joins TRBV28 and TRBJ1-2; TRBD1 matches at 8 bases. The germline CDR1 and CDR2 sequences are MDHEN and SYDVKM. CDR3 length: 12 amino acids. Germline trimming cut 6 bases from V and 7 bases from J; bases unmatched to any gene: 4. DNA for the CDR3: TGTGCCAGCAGAGGACAGGGAGGTGGCTACACCTTC. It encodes CASRGQGGGYTF.

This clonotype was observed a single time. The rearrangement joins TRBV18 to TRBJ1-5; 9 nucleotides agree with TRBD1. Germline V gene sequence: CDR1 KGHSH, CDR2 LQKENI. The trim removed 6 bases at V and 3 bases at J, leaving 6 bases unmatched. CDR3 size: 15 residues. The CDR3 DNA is TGTGCCAGCTCCCGGACAGGGGTTGCCAATCAGCCCCAGCATTTT. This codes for CASSRTGVANQPQHF.

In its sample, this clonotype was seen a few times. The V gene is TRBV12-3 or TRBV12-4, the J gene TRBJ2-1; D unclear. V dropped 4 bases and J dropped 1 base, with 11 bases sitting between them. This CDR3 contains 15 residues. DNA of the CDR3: TGTGCCAGCAGTTCTAGGACGGGTTCCTACAATGAGCAGTTCTTC. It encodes CASSSRTGSYNEQFF.

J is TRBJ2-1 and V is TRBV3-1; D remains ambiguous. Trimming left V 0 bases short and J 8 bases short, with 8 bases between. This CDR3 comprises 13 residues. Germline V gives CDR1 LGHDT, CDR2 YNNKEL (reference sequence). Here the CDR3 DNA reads TGTGCCAGCAGCCAAGATCCCCGTGATGAGCAGTTCTTC. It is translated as CASSQDPRDEQFF.

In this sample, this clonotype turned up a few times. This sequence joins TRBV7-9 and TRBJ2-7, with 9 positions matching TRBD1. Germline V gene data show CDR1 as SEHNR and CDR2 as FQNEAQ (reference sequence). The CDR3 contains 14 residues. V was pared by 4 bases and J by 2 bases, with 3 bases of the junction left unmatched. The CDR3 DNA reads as TGTGCCAGCAGCTCGGACAGGGGAGCCTACGAGCAGTACTTC. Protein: CASSSDRGAYEQYF.